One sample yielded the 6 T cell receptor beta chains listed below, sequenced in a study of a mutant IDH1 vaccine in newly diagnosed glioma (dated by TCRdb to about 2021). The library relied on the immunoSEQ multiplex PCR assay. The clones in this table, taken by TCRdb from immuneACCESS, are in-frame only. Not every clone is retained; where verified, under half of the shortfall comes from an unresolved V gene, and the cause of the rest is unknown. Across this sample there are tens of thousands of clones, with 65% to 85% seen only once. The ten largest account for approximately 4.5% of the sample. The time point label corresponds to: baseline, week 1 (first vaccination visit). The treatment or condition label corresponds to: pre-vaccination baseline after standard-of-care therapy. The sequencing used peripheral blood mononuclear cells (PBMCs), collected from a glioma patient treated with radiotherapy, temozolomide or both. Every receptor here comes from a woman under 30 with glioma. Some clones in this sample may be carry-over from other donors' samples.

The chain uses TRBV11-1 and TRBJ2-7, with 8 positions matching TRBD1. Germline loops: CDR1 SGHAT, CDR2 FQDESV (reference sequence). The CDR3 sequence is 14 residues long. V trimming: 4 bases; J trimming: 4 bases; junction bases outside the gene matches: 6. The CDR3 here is CASSSDRERYEQYF. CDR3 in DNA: TGTGCCAGCAGCTCGGACAGGGAGAGATACGAGCAGTACTTC.

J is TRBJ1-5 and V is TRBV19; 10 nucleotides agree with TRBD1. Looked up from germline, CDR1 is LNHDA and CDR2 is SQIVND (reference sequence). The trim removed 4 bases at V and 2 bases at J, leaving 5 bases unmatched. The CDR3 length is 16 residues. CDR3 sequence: CASSTRTGGGNQPQHF. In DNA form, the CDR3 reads TGTGCCAGTAGTACCCGGACAGGGGGAGGCAATCAGCCCCAGCATTTT.

The CDR3 DNA reads TGTGCCAGCAGCTCCGTGGGGCGGGGGACCTACGAGCAGTACTTC. Its protein is CASSSVGRGTYEQYF. The rearrangement joins TRBV5-4 to TRBJ2-7, with 7 bases that match TRBD2. The CDR3 contains 15 residues. The trim removed 3 bases at V and 2 bases at J, leaving 8 bases unmatched. The germline V gene encodes CDR1 SGHNT and CDR2 YYREEE (reference sequence).

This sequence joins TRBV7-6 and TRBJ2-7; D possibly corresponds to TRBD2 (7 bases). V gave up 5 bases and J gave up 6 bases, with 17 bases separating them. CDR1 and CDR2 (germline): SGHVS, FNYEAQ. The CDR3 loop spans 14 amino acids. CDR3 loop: CASSPYGGGSEQYF. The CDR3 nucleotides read TGTGCCAGCAGCCCCTATGGGGGCGGGAGCGAGCAGTACTTC.

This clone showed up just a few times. CDR3 nucleotides: TGCGCCAGCAGCGTTCAACAGGGCCTCACTGAAGCTTTCTTT. It specifies CASSVQQGLTEAFF. The chain recombines TRBV5-1 with TRBJ1-1; TRBD1 is a possible D gene (6 bases). Germline V gives CDR1 SGHRS, CDR2 YFSETQ. The CDR3 is 14 residues long. The V gene lost 4 bases and the J gene lost 4 bases, with 14 bases spanning the gap. The full variable domain, rest sourced from reference TRBV5-1 and TRBJ1-1, is KAGVTQTPRYLIKTRGQQVTLSCSPISGHRSVSWYQQTPGQGLQFLFEYFSETQRNKGNFPGRFSGRQFSNSRSEMNVSTLELGDSALYLCASSVQQGLTEAFFGQGTRLTVV.

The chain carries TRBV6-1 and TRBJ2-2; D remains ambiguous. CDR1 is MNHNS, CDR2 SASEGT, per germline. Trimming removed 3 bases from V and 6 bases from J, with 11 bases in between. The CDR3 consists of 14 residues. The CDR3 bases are TGTGCCAGCAGTGATGAGGAGTGGTCCGGGGAGCTGTTTTTT. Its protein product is CASSDEEWSGELFF.